These 12 T cell receptor beta chains originate from one sample sequenced in a study of graft-versus-host responses after intestinal transplantation. These receptors' targets are unknown. Generated by immunoSEQ multiplex PCR, the TCRdb table keeps only in-frame clones and is missing some. The sample yields about 90,000 clones, roughly 90% seen once. The sequences come from unstimulated CD4+ T cells sorted from spleen or lymph node cells, collected before transplant. These receptors were obtained from a human donor who was the organ donor for an intestinal transplant.

The chain links TRBV9 to TRBJ1-3, with 7 positions matching TRBD1. The V gene end was trimmed by 0 bases and the J gene end by 3 bases; junction bases not matched to a gene: 3. The CDR3 is 15 amino acids. Germline CDR1 and CDR2: SGDLS and YYNGEE. This CDR3 reads CASSVAGQVGNTIYF. As DNA, the CDR3 is TGTGCCAGCAGCGTAGCTGGACAGGTTGGAAACACCATATATTTT.

The CDR3 protein is CASRLTGDYGYTF. CDR3 bases: TGTGCCAGCAGATTGACAGGTGACTATGGCTACACCTTC. The chain uses TRBV6-6 and TRBJ1-2, with D perhaps matching TRBD1 (6 bases). V lost 6 bases and J 3 bases, leaving 11 bases between the germline ends. The V gene's germline CDR1 is MNHNY and CDR2 SVGAGI (reference sequence). The CDR3 consists of 13 residues.

V is TRBV14 and J is TRBJ2-2, with TRBD2 matching over 9 bases. The CDR3 has 17 residues. After removal of 4 bases from V and 1 base from J, the junction contained 7 bases not matched to a gene. Germline assignment: CDR1 SGHDN and CDR2 FVKESK. This chain's CDR3 is CASSRGRTSVNTGELFF. In nucleotides, the CDR3 is TGTGCCAGCAGCCGAGGACGGACTAGCGTGAACACCGGGGAGCTGTTTTTT.

CDR3 DNA sequence: TGTGCCAGCAGCCGAGCGGGGGAAATACGCACAGATACGCAGTATTTT. Its protein is CASSRAGEIRTDTQYF. The chain combines TRBV11-1 with TRBJ2-3, with 8 nucleotides matching TRBD2. The CDR3 consists of 16 residues. V lost 5 bases, J lost 1 base, and 8 bases stayed unmatched. Germline CDR1 and CDR2: SGHAT and FQDESV (reference sequence). Full variable domain (outside the CDR3, taken from reference TRBV11-1 and TRBJ2-3): EAEVAQSPRYKITEKSQAVAFWCDPISGHATLYWYRQILGQGPELLVQFQDESVVDDSQLPKDRFSAERLKGVDSTLKIQPAELGDSAMYLCASSRAGEIRTDTQYFGPGTRLTVL.

The chain has TRBV5-1 and TRBJ1-2; D is unclear. V dropped 1 base and J dropped 2 bases, with 9 bases sitting between them. Per the germline V gene, CDR1 is SGHRS and CDR2 is YFSETQ. This CDR3 contains 14 residues. CDR3 bases: TGCGCCAGCAGCTTGCGAGTTCAAAACTATGGCTACACCTTC. It specifies CASSLRVQNYGYTF.

This clone was picked up a small number of times. The chain joins TRBV2 to TRBJ1-2; D not resolved. This CDR3 has 12 amino acids. With 3 bases removed from V and 8 bases from J, the gap between germline ends came to 10 bases. The germline V gene has CDR1 SNHLY and CDR2 FYNNEI. The CDR3 nucleotides are TGTGCCAGCAGTGAGAAGTTTAGAGGCTACACCTTC. Translated: CASSEKFRGYTF. Using reference TRBV2 and TRBJ1-2 for the parts outside the CDR3, the full variable domain is EPEVTQTPSHQVTQMGQEVILRCVPISNHLYFYWYRQILGQKVEFLVSFYNNEISEKSEIFDDQFSVERPDGSNFTLKIRSTKLEDSAMYFCASSEKFRGYTFGSGTRLTVV.

This chain connects TRBV5-1 to TRBJ2-3, with 11 bases identical to TRBD2. This CDR3 has 16 amino acids. In germline, CDR1 is SGHRS, CDR2 YFSETQ. With V trimmed by 4 bases and J by 2 bases, 6 bases remained unmatched. The CDR3 is CASSIGTSGYTDTQYF. The CDR3 DNA follows: TGCGCCAGCAGCATCGGGACTAGCGGTTACACAGATACGCAGTATTTT.

This clone showed up just once. The chain recombines TRBV19 with TRBJ1-1; maybe TRBD1 (6 bases). Trimming took off 7 bases at V and 5 bases at J, with 20 bases between the two ends. Germline V gene sequence: CDR1 LNHDA, CDR2 SQIVND (reference sequence). The CDR3 totals 15 residues. Here the CDR3 reads CASNSWGGAGTEAFF. CDR3 bases: TGTGCCAGTAATAGCTGGGGGGGGGCGGGAACTGAAGCTTTCTTT.

The rearrangement uses TRBV6-5 and TRBJ2-7; 10 bases agree with TRBD2. V shed 6 bases and J 4 bases; nucleotides not matched to a gene: 9. The CDR3 is 15 amino acids. Germline V lookup: CDR1 MNHEY, CDR2 SVGAGI. Here the CDR3 reads CASSTIAGGWYEQYF. The CDR3 coding sequence is TGTGCCAGCAGCACAATAGCGGGAGGATGGTACGAGCAGTACTTC.

This chain joins TRBV6-5 and TRBJ1-5, with TRBD1 matching 9 bases. The germline gives CDR1 MNHEY, CDR2 SVGAGI. CDR3 length: 15 residues. Trimming removed 6 bases from V and 3 bases from J; junction bases left unmatched: 6. In DNA, the CDR3 is TGTGCCAGCAGGGACCAACAGGGGGCCAATCAGCCCCAGCATTTT. Its translation: CASRDQQGANQPQHF.

V and J are TRBV29-1 and TRBJ2-7, with 14 bases fitting TRBD2. The J segment lost 6 bases and the V segment lost 4 bases, leaving 5 bases of the junction unmatched. The CDR3 loop spans 14 amino acids. The germline V gene has CDR1 SQVTM and CDR2 ANQGSEA. The CDR3 DNA sequence: TGCAGCGTTGGAAAGGGACTAGCGGGAGCCGAGCAGTACTTC. It codes for CSVGKGLAGAEQYF.

The V and J genes are TRBV19 and TRBJ2-1, with TRBD1 matching over 9 bases. From germline, CDR1 is LNHDA and CDR2 SQIVND (reference sequence). V lost 7 bases, J lost 7 bases, and 11 bases stayed unmatched. The CDR3 length is 15 residues. The CDR3 sequence: CASTRQGEGPNEQFF. CDR3 coding DNA: TGTGCCAGTACCCGACAGGGGGAGGGCCCTAATGAGCAGTTCTTC.